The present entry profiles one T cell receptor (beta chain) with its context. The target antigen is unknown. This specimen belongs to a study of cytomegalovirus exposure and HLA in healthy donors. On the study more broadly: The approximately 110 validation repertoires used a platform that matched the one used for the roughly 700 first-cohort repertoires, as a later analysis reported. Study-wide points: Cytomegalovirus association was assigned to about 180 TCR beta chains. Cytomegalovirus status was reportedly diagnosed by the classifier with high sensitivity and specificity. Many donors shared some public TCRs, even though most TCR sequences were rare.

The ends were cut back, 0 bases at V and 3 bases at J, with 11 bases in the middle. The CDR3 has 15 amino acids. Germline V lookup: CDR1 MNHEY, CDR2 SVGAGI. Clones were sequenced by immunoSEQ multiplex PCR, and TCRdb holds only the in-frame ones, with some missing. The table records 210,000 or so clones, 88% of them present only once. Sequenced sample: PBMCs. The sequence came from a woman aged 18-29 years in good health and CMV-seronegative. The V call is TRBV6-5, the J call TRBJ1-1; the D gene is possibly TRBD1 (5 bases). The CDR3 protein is CASSYSRLGHTEAFF. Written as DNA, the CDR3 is TGTGCCAGCAGTTACTCGAGACTGGGGCACACTGAAGCTTTCTTT.